The T cell receptor (beta chain) described here comes from a study of long-term antiretroviral therapy in people with HIV. Trimming cost V 4 bases and J 7 bases; bases outside gene matches: 5. CDR3 length: 13 residues. Germline CDR1 reads SGHTA; CDR2 reads FQGNSA. Assay version v3.0 of immunoSEQ was used, and it was run at survey level. The protocol was immunoSEQ multiplex PCR, while the TCRdb copy is restricted to in-frame clones and leaves out a portion. The profile shows tens of thousands of clones, roughly 92% of them singletons. This chain uses TRBV7-2 with TRBJ1-2, with TRBD1 matching over 8 bases. The sequencing used unsorted PBMCs, collected 3.1 years after starting antiretroviral therapy. This receptor was taken from a man in his late teens or twenties with HIV. CDR3 region: CASSSPDRAGYTF. Written as DNA, the CDR3 is TGTGCCAGCAGCTCCCCGGACAGGGCTGGCTACACCTTC.